This entry concerns a single TCR beta chain. The data derive from a study of control samples from healthy donors and cancer patients. The V gene's germline CDR1 is MNHEY and CDR2 SVGEGT. V lost 6 bases and J lost 2; bases outside the gene matches: 7. The CDR3 consists of 14 residues. Sequencing used immunoSEQ multiplex PCR; TCRdb keeps in-frame clones, though not all of them. Of about 140,000 clones listed, around nine tenths are singletons. The specimen sequenced was blood. The sequence was collected from a man aged 25 to 40 in good health. V gene TRBV6-2 or TRBV6-3 combines with J gene TRBJ2-7; the match to TRBD2 covers 7 bases. The CDR3 here is CASRPTSVPYEQYF. The CDR3 DNA reads TGTGCCAGCAGACCTACTAGCGTTCCCTACGAGCAGTACTTC.